This T cell receptor beta chain was obtained from a study of blood T cell repertoires in COVID-19. The trim removed 6 bases at V and 4 bases at J, leaving 5 bases unmatched. The CDR3 runs to 14 residues. In germline, CDR1 is MNHEY, CDR2 SVGAGI. TCRdb's copy holds only in-frame clones and misses some; the assay was immunoSEQ multiplex PCR. The profile covers roughly 410,000 clones, with roughly 90% appearing a single time and approximately 1.5% taken by the ten largest. The sample taken for sequencing was peripheral blood. The receptor was derived from a middle-aged woman with COVID-19, enrolled during active disease. The chain is built from TRBV6-5 and TRBJ2-2; 7 bases align to TRBD2. The CDR3 nucleotides are TGTGCCAGCAGCCCCTGGGGGGGCACCGGGGAGCTGTTTTTT. Translated: CASSPWGGTGELFF.